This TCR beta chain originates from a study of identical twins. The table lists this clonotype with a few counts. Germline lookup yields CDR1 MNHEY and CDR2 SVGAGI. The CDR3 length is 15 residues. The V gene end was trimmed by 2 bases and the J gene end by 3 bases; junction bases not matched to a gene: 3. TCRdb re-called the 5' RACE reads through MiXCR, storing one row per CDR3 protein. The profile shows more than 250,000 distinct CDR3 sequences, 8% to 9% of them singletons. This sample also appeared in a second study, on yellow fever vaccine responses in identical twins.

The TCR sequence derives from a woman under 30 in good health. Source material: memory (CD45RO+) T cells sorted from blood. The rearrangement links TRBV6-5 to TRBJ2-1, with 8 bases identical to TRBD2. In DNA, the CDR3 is TGTGCCAGCAGTTACGAACGGGGGGGCTACAATGAGCAGTTCTTC. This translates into CASSYERGGYNEQFF.